One sample yielded the 10 T cell receptor beta chains listed below, sequenced in a study of shared clonotypes between healthy human individuals. This table comes from immunoSEQ multiplex PCR, and its TCRdb copy is limited to in-frame clones, with some not included. Among some 580,000 clones listed, roughly 98% were seen once. Naive CD8 cells were CD45RO-negative, positively selected for CCR7, excluding terminally differentiated effector memory CD45RA+ cells. The sample comprised naive CD8+ T cells sorted from blood. These receptors all come from a man in his thirties or forties in good health.

This clone appeared once. DNA for the CDR3: TGTGCCAGCAGCGCGGCGGACACCCGAACCACAGATACGCAGTATTTT. It yields the protein CASSAADTRTTDTQYF. The gene calls are TRBV7-8 and TRBJ2-3; possibly TRBD1 for D (5 bases). From germline, CDR1 is SGHVS and CDR2 FQNEAQ. Between the trimmed V and J ends, which lost 5 bases and 2 bases, there was a span of 17 bases. The CDR3 spans 16 residues.

In this sample, this clone turned up once. This chain uses TRBV2 with TRBJ1-3, with D hard to call. V was clipped by 10 bases and J by 0 bases, with 7 bases between them. CDR1 is SNHLY, CDR2 FYNNEI, per germline. CDR3 length: 12 residues. The CDR3 here is CAKWSSGNTIYF. The CDR3 DNA reads TGTGCCAAGTGGAGCTCTGGAAACACCATATATTTT.

The CDR3 DNA reads TGCGCCAGCAGCTTGGCCGTAGGACTAGGCACAGATACGCAGTATTTT. Protein product: CASSLAVGLGTDTQYF. The V gene is TRBV5-1, the J gene TRBJ2-3, with 7 bases fitting TRBD2. The germline gives CDR1 SGHRS, CDR2 YFSETQ. The V gene end was trimmed by 0 bases and the J gene end by 1 base; junction bases not matched to a gene: 5. The CDR3 contains 16 residues.

The chain carries TRBV13 and TRBJ2-3, with D hard to call. Germline V gene data show CDR1 as PRHDT and CDR2 as FYEKMQ (reference sequence). Trimming shortened V by 4 bases and J by 4 bases, and 12 bases separated the two germline ends. The CDR3 has 14 residues. As DNA, the CDR3 is TGTGCCAGCAGCTCTAGGACCCTCCCAGATACGCAGTATTTT. Translation: CASSSRTLPDTQYF.

This clone was seen only once. The V and J genes are TRBV13 and TRBJ2-1; D is unresolved. From germline, CDR1 is PRHDT and CDR2 FYEKMQ (reference sequence). This CDR3 has 15 residues. Trimming removed 1 base at V and 2 bases at J, with 9 bases between. The DNA for the CDR3 is TGTGCCAGCAGCTTAGAGGGTGGAGCCTACAATGAGCAGTTCTTC. This sequence encodes CASSLEGGAYNEQFF.

The rearrangement joins TRBV2 to TRBJ2-5; D gene uncertain. V shed 6 bases and J shed 0 bases, with 11 bases lying between them. The germline V gene encodes CDR1 SNHLY and CDR2 FYNNEI. CDR3 length: 14 residues. CDR3 protein: CASRERPNQETQYF. The CDR3, as DNA: TGTGCCAGCAGGGAACGACCCAACCAAGAGACCCAGTACTTC. The variable domain in full, with the rest retrieved from reference TRBV2 and TRBJ2-5, is EPEVTQTPSHQVTQMGQEVILRCVPISNHLYFYWYRQILGQKVEFLVSFYNNEISEKSEIFDDQFSVERPDGSNFTLKIRSTKLEDSAMYFCASRERPNQETQYFGPGTRLLVL.

The gene calls are TRBV11-3 and TRBJ2-1; 7 bases line up with TRBD2. The CDR3 sequence is 18 residues long. The trim removed 5 bases at V and 6 bases at J, leaving 19 bases unmatched. Germline values: CDR1 SGHNT, CDR2 YENEEA. The CDR3 DNA is TGTGCCAGCAGCACGGGGGTGAGGAAGCGGGAACACGGCAATGAGCAGTTCTTC. Translated: CASSTGVRKREHGNEQFF.

The chain employs TRBV6-1 and TRBJ1-2; TRBD1 might be the D (5 bases). Per germline, CDR1 MNHNS and CDR2 SASEGT. V was cut by 4 bases and J by 0 bases, with 18 bases left in between. This CDR3 has 17 residues. The CDR3 loop reads CASSGGVRQSANYGYTF. The DNA of the CDR3 is TGTGCCAGCAGTGGGGGGGTTAGACAGTCAGCTAACTATGGCTACACCTTC.

CDR3 sequence: CASSRRTGGADTQYF. CDR3 DNA: TGTGCCAGCAGTCGCAGGACAGGGGGAGCAGATACGCAGTATTTT. The chain recombines TRBV27 with TRBJ2-3; 10 bases align to TRBD1. CDR3 size: 15 residues. Germline V gene sequence: CDR1 MNHEY, CDR2 SMNVEV (reference sequence). V was pared by 5 bases and J by 4 bases, with 6 bases of the junction left unmatched.

The chain links TRBV4-1 to TRBJ2-7, with D possibly matching TRBD1 (6 bases). This CDR3 region has 17 residues. Germline V gene sequence: CDR1 MGHRA, CDR2 YSYEKL. The ends were cut back, 4 bases at V and 1 base at J, with 20 bases in the middle. The CDR3 bases are TGCGCCAGCAGCCCCCGCCTACAGGGCTCAAGATCCTACGAGCAGTACTTC. The encoded protein is CASSPRLQGSRSYEQYF.